This TCR beta chain was sequenced in a study of blood T cells in healthy people across ages. Background on the study: Template switching retrieved approximately one barcoded beta molecule for each two T cells. General study results and limits: Per million T cells, the diversity of TCR beta decreased roughly linearly as age advanced. Relative to aged donors, long-lived donors carried more naive CD4+ cells and displayed higher diversity.

This clonotype was detected only a few times. Antigen: not known. The second PCR ran about 6 to 11 cycles with a sample-barcoded 5' primer and J-beta primers. TCRdb re-derived calls from the 5' RACE reads in MiXCR, one entry per CDR3 protein. Of just under 550,000 distinct CDR3 sequences in the sample, around 24% were seen once. Germline values: CDR1 SGDLS, CDR2 YYNGEE. The CDR3 covers 14 residues. The V and J ends lost 0 bases and 7 bases, in that order; junction bases with no gene match: 3. The same sample was also studied in work on T cells of mothers and their children.

The source of this sequence is a boy between 10 and 17 years old in good health. The chain links TRBV9 to TRBJ2-2, with 7 nucleotides matching TRBD1. Specimen: blood. The CDR3 nucleotides are TGTGCCAGCAGCGTAGACAGGGGTGGCGGGGAGCTGTTTTTT. Translating it yields CASSVDRGGGELFF.